Listed here are 10 T cell receptor beta chains from one sample, sequenced in a study of vaccination effects on CD4 cells after COVID-19. Antigens for these TCRs are unknown. Repertoires were generated with immunoSEQ multiplex PCR, while TCRdb's copy carries only in-frame clones and drops some. The table records about 79,000 clones, 74% of them present only once. Sequencing followed a ViraFEST assay step that expanded antigen-specific CD4+ T cells with viral peptide pools. Investigators separated out CD4+ T cells once 9 to 11 days of culture had passed. The sequences come from CD4+ T cells from PBMCs cultured with HCoV-229E spike peptides, collected before COVID-19 vaccination. Every receptor here comes from a human donor who received a COVID-19 vaccine.

This clone turned up a few times. The limits of the CDR3 on the DNA are not certain, so only TCRdb's listed CDR3 is given. The rearrangement joins TRBV2 to TRBJ2-5; the D segment call TRBD1 is taken from the table without a DNA check. Germline-derived CDR1 and CDR2 are SNHLY and FYNNEI. Both ends counted, the CDR3 spans 14 residues. Here the CDR3 reads CASILGGQQETQYF.

V is TRBV29-1 and J is TRBJ1-2; tentatively, D is TRBD1 (5 bases). Trimming took 4 bases from V and 4 from J, leaving 13 bases between them. The CDR3 is 13 amino acids. Germline V gene lookup returns CDR1 SQVTM and CDR2 ANQGSEA. CDR3 amino acids: CSVVDSGIYGYTF. CDR3 DNA: TGCAGCGTTGTCGACTCAGGGATCTATGGCTACACCTTC.

This clone was observed once. V and J are TRBV10-3 and TRBJ2-2; 14 bases line up with TRBD2. From germline, CDR1 is ENHRY and CDR2 SYGVKD. The junction had 2 bases not matched to a gene; V was cut back by 6 bases and J by 2 bases. This CDR3 spans 16 amino acids. In nucleotides, the CDR3 is TGTGCCATCAGGGGACTAGCGGGGGTTAACACCGGGGAGCTGTTTTTT. This encodes CAIRGLAGVNTGELFF.

The chain employs TRBV5-1 and TRBJ2-3; 7 positions match TRBD1. Germline V gene sequence: CDR1 SGHRS, CDR2 YFSETQ. The CDR3 contains 17 residues. With 0 bases clipped from V and 2 bases from J, the junction kept 9 bases outside the gene matches. The CDR3, as DNA: TGCGCCAGCAGCTTGGGACTGACAGGGAACACCACAGATACGCAGTATTTT. Residues: CASSLGLTGNTTDTQYF.

This clone appeared once. V gene TRBV5-1 combines with J gene TRBJ2-5; perhaps D is TRBD1 or TRBD2 (6 bases each). This CDR3 has 15 residues. Germline lookup yields CDR1 SGHRS and CDR2 YFSETQ. Trimming removed 6 bases at V and 1 base at J, with 16 bases between. The CDR3, as DNA: TGCGCCAGCAAGGATACGGGGGCAAGCCAAGAGACCCAGTACTTC. This sequence encodes CASKDTGASQETQYF.

The rearrangement uses TRBV10-3 and TRBJ1-1, with D uncertain. V was clipped by 3 bases and J by 2 bases, with 7 bases between them. CDR1 and CDR2 (germline): ENHRY, SYGVKD. The CDR3 has 13 amino acids. CDR3 bases: TGTGCCATCAGTGATCGAAGTAACACTGAAGCTTTCTTT. It specifies CAISDRSNTEAFF.

The gene calls are TRBV15 and TRBJ1-4; D is undetermined. The germline CDR1 and CDR2 sequences are LNHNV and YYDKDF (reference sequence). The CDR3 length is 16 residues. Trimming cost V 2 bases and J 2 bases, with 12 bases left between them. Written as DNA, the CDR3 is TGTGCCACCAGCAGATTGCCAGGACCCACTAATGAAAAACTGTTTTTT. Its translation is CATSRLPGPTNEKLFF.

This chain uses TRBV9 with TRBJ2-1; the D gene is possibly TRBD1 (6 bases). Germline CDR1 SGDLS, CDR2 YYNGEE. Trimming removed 0 bases from V and 0 bases from J, with 22 bases in between. This CDR3 has 20 residues. This CDR3 is CASSVALSPLRGSSYNEQFF. CDR3 coding DNA: TGTGCCAGCAGCGTAGCCCTATCCCCCTTGAGGGGGAGCTCCTACAATGAGCAGTTCTTC.

The CDR3 sequence is CASARTDQRLETQYF. The CDR3, as DNA: TGTGCCAGCGCCAGGACAGACCAAAGATTGGAGACCCAGTACTTC. This chain uses TRBV9 with TRBJ2-5; the D gene is possibly TRBD1 (6 bases). Germline values: CDR1 SGDLS, CDR2 YYNGEE. Trimming took 7 bases from V and 5 from J, leaving 21 bases between them. This CDR3 is built from 15 residues.

J is TRBJ1-2 and V is TRBV6-5; tentative D call: TRBD1 (6 bases). The CDR3 has 13 amino acids. CDR1 is MNHEY, CDR2 SVGAGI, per germline. V lost 2 bases and J lost 3, with 7 bases in between. CDR3 residues: CASSYGTYYGYTF. The CDR3 DNA is TGTGCCAGCAGTTACGGGACATACTATGGCTACACCTTC.